The clone carrying this TCR beta chain has more than one count but fewer than ten. Sequenced by immunoSEQ multiplex PCR; TCRdb stores in-frame clones only, minus some. Of about 1.1 million clones in the sample, around three quarters were seen once. The sample comes from a study of shared clonotypes between healthy human individuals. CDR3 length: 14 residues. CDR1 is MNHNS, CDR2 SASEGT, per germline. The V and J ends lost 7 bases and 6 bases respectively, with 16 bases between them. The receptor comes from a man aged 18 to 29 in good health. Some clones in this sample may be carry-over from other donors' samples. The sequenced sample consisted of memory CD4+ T cells from PBMCs. Specified subset: CD45RA-negative fraction. The chain recombines TRBV6-1 with TRBJ1-5; unclear D gene. The CDR3 bases are TGTGCCAGCATCCCTCCCGGGTCGGGTCAGCCCCAGCATTTT. Residues: CASIPPGSGQPQHF.